What follows are 15 T cell receptor beta chains derived from one specimen sequenced in a study of blood T cell repertoires in COVID-19. Method: immunoSEQ multiplex PCR; TCRdb's copy keeps in-frame clones and lacks some. The sample holds over 200,000 clones, 75% to 90% seen once. Sequencing was done on a sample of peripheral blood. The receptors originated from a woman in her twenties or thirties who had recovered from COVID-19.

The genes are TRBV5-4 and TRBJ1-2, with D possibly matching TRBD1 (5 bases). CDR1 and CDR2 (germline): SGHNT, YYREEE (reference sequence). This CDR3 is 15 amino acids long. V was pared by 1 base and J by 4 bases, with 14 bases between. The DNA of the CDR3 is TGTGCCAGCAGCTTGTGGGGGGGTGGGACCTATGGCTACACCTTC. This translates into CASSLWGGGTYGYTF.

The chain uses TRBV2 and TRBJ1-5; the D gene is possibly TRBD1 (5 bases). The CDR3 runs 15 residues. CDR1 is SNHLY, CDR2 FYNNEI, per germline. Trimming pared 6 bases from V and 0 bases from J, leaving 12 bases between. The CDR3 sequence is CASRGLTDSNQPQHF. CDR3 nucleotide sequence: TGTGCCAGCAGGGGACTTACAGATAGCAATCAGCCCCAGCATTTT.

This clone turned up a few times. The rearrangement links TRBV15 to TRBJ1-1; tentative D call: TRBD1 (6 bases). Germline CDR1 reads LNHNV; CDR2 reads YYDKDF (reference sequence). This CDR3 comprises 21 residues. V was shortened by 0 bases and J by 6 bases, with 32 bases between the two germline ends. For the CDR3, the DNA is TGTGCCACCAGCAGAGATAAGGAAGCTGAACAGGGCTGGGAGCTGAGTGCTGAAGCTTTCTTT. This codes for CATSRDKEAEQGWELSAEAFF.

The chain is built from TRBV9 and TRBJ2-1, with D unclear. The V gene's germline CDR1 is SGDLS and CDR2 YYNGEE. CDR3 size: 13 residues. The germline V and J ends were trimmed by 2 bases and 6 bases, with 9 bases remaining between them. This chain's CDR3 is CASSVLGVNEQFF. The CDR3 DNA reads TGTGCCAGCAGCGTCCTCGGAGTCAATGAGCAGTTCTTC.

The DNA for the CDR3 is TGTGCCAGCAGTTTCGGGAGCTACAATGAGCAGTTCTTC. Its protein is CASSFGSYNEQFF. The chain is built from TRBV12-3 or TRBV12-4 and TRBJ2-1; tentatively, D is TRBD2 (6 bases). The CDR3 runs 13 residues. The ends were cut back, 3 bases at V and 3 bases at J, with 6 bases in the middle.

This chain joins TRBV2 and TRBJ2-1, with 10 bases fitting TRBD1. The V gene's germline CDR1 is SNHLY and CDR2 FYNNEI. This CDR3 region has 17 residues. With V trimmed by 1 base and J by 7 bases, 10 bases remained unmatched. The CDR3 loop reads CASSEVRMGQGRNEQFF. The CDR3 nucleotides are TGTGCCAGCAGTGAAGTTCGTATGGGACAGGGGCGTAATGAGCAGTTCTTC.

The chain carries TRBV27 and TRBJ2-7; weak D call: TRBD2 (6 bases). Germline CDR1 reads MNHEY; CDR2 reads SMNVEV (reference sequence). V was clipped by 3 bases and J by 2 bases, with 14 bases between them. The CDR3 has 15 residues. Here the CDR3 reads CASSFSGEYTYEQYF. The DNA for the CDR3 is TGTGCCAGCAGTTTTTCGGGAGAGTACACCTACGAGCAGTACTTC.

This chain links TRBV9 with TRBJ2-2; 8 positions match TRBD2. CDR3 length: 14 residues. Germline V CDR1 and CDR2: SGDLS, YYNGEE. V lost 7 bases and J lost 6; bases outside the gene matches: 8. CDR3 protein: CASSAGGRAGELFF. DNA for the CDR3: TGTGCCAGCTCCGCGGGGGGAAGAGCCGGGGAGCTGTTTTTT.

The CDR3 loop is CASSQEPGSGTEAFF. CDR3 DNA sequence: TGTGCCAGCAGCCAAGAACCGGGGTCGGGCACTGAAGCTTTCTTT. V is TRBV4-2 and J is TRBJ1-1, with D unresolved. The CDR3 consists of 15 residues. The ends were cut back, 0 bases at V and 4 bases at J, with 12 bases in the middle. Germline lookup yields CDR1 LGHNA and CDR2 YNFKEQ.

The rearrangement uses TRBV2 and TRBJ2-7, with TRBD2 identical over 11 bases. J was trimmed by 9 bases and V by 3 bases; bases with no gene match: 4. The germline CDR1 and CDR2 sequences are SNHLY and FYNNEI. CDR3 length: 13 amino acids. The CDR3 nucleotides read TGTGCCAGCAGTGAGATGGGGACTAGCGGGCAGTACTTC. Protein product: CASSEMGTSGQYF.

V and J are TRBV4-2 and TRBJ1-4, with 8 bases matching TRBD1. V lost 1 base to trimming and J lost 4 bases; unmatched junction nucleotides: 5. The CDR3 is made up of 16 amino acids. The V gene's germline CDR1 is LGHNA and CDR2 YNFKEQ. CDR3 bases: TGTGCCAGCAGCCAAGTCTTAGGACAGGGTAATGAAAAACTGTTTTTT. Protein sequence: CASSQVLGQGNEKLFF.

This clone was detected only once. The CDR3 region has the DNA TGTGCCAGCAGCTTTAGAGGACAGGGGAACACCGGGGAGCTGTTTTTT. Its translation: CASSFRGQGNTGELFF. This sequence joins TRBV7-9 and TRBJ2-2; TRBD1 matches 8 bases. V shed 3 bases and J 1 base; nucleotides not matched to a gene: 4. The CDR3 sequence is 16 residues long. Germline CDR1 SEHNR, CDR2 FQNEAQ (reference sequence).

V gene TRBV27 combines with J gene TRBJ1-2, with 8 positions matching TRBD1. The V segment lost 6 bases and the J segment 6 bases; nucleotides outside the gene matches: 9. This CDR3 region has 14 residues. The germline CDR1 and CDR2 sequences are MNHEY and SMNVEV (reference sequence). CDR3 loop: CASRGQVSSNGYTF. DNA for the CDR3: TGTGCCAGCAGGGGACAGGTTTCCTCTAATGGCTACACCTTC.

The chain couples TRBV2 to TRBJ2-1, with D perhaps TRBD2 (5 bases). The CDR3 loop spans 14 amino acids. The V end was cut by 4 bases, the J end by 10 bases, with 17 bases between. The V gene's germline CDR1 is SNHLY and CDR2 FYNNEI. The CDR3 sequence is CASSGASKGGEQFF. The CDR3, as DNA: TGTGCCAGCAGTGGGGCTAGTAAAGGCGGGGAGCAGTTCTTC.

The chain combines TRBV19 with TRBJ2-6; maybe TRBD2 (5 bases). Germline loops: CDR1 LNHDA, CDR2 SQIVND (reference sequence). V lost 4 bases, J lost 0 bases, and 16 bases lay in between. This CDR3 comprises 18 residues. CDR3: CASSRVARTFSGANVLTF. DNA for the CDR3: TGTGCCAGTAGTAGGGTAGCGCGAACCTTCTCTGGGGCCAACGTCCTGACTTTC.